The rows below give T cell receptor beta chains drawn from one sample of a study of blood T cell repertoires in COVID-19. Clones were sequenced by immunoSEQ multiplex PCR, and TCRdb holds only the in-frame ones, with some missing. The sample has roughly 150,000 clones; more than 75% are singletons. Sequencing was done on a sample of peripheral blood. Receptor source: a man aged 18 to 29 with COVID-19, enrolled during active disease. CDR3s include the opening cysteine and the closing phenylalanine or tryptophan. The D gene is left open where the match is weak. Rows may omit the clone size; those that give it use once, few, many or a size class.

cdr3_length j_call clone_size d_call v_call cdr3_nt cdr3_aa
11 TRBJ2-3 NA NA TRBV2 TGTGCCAGCAGTGACGGGGATACGCAGTATTTT CASSDGDTQYF
15 TRBJ1-5 NA NA TRBV3-1/TRBV3-2 TGTGCCAGCAGCCAAGACTGGGCAGTATTTCAGCCCCAGCATTTT CASSQDWAVFQPQHF
13 TRBJ1-1 NA NA TRBV27 TGTGCCAGCAGTTTCCGCACAGCCACTGAAGCTTTCTTT CASSFRTATEAFF
13 TRBJ2-2 NA NA TRBV7-2 TGTGCCAGCACCGACTACAACCCCGGGGAGCTGTTTTTT CASTDYNPGELFF
14 TRBJ1-1 NA TRBD1 TRBV4-3 TGCGCCAGCAGCCCGAGGTCGCAGGGGGCTGAAGCTTTCTTT CASSPRSQGAEAFF
13 TRBJ1-1 many TRBD1 TRBV28 TGTGCCAGCAGTATAACAGGGGGTACTGAAGCTTTCTTT CASSITGGTEAFF
14 TRBJ1-1 NA NA TRBV7-9 TGTGCCAGCAGCTTAGGGACATCCGACGCTGAAGCTTTCTTT CASSLGTSDAEAFF
17 TRBJ1-6 NA TRBD1 TRBV5-1 TGCGCCAGCAGCTTGGGACGACGACAGGGTAGCTCGACACCCCTCCACTTT CASSLGRRQGSSTPLHF
15 TRBJ1-2 few TRBD1 TRBV27 TGTGCCAGCCATGGGACAGAAGCTTTTGGGTATGGCTACACCTTC CASHGTEAFGYGYTF
15 TRBJ2-7 NA NA TRBV15 TGTGCCACCAGCAGACAGAGGCAGGGAAGCTACGAGCAGTACTTC CATSRQRQGSYEQYF
16 TRBJ2-2 NA NA TRBV5-4 TGTGCCAGCAGCTTGTTGGGGGGGCGCGTTGGCGGGGAGCTGTTTTTT CASSLLGGRVGGELFF